This entry lists 2 T cell receptor beta chains sequenced from one sample in a study of blood T cell repertoires in COVID-19. The table came from immunoSEQ multiplex PCR; TCRdb's copy has only in-frame clones and leaves some out. This table holds more than 150,000 clones, about four fifths found once. Sequencing was carried out using PBMCs or T cells enriched from blood (not recorded which). Receptor source: a man aged 45-60 years who had recovered from COVID-19.

The rearrangement uses TRBV5-1 and TRBJ1-5; TRBD1 matches at 8 bases. V dropped 0 bases and J dropped 7; count of bases not matched to a gene: 6. Germline-derived CDR1 and CDR2 are SGHRS and YFSETQ. This CDR3 is built from 15 residues. The chain's CDR3 is CASSLGGSGGQPQHF. The CDR3 nucleotides read TGCGCCAGCAGCTTGGGAGGATCAGGGGGCCAGCCCCAGCATTTT.

The chain uses TRBV27 and TRBJ2-3, with TRBD2 matching 10 bases. This CDR3 contains 16 residues. Germline CDR1 MNHEY, CDR2 SMNVEV (reference sequence). Trimming at V came to 6 bases and at J to 0 bases, leaving 6 bases not matched to a gene. In DNA form, the CDR3 reads TGTGCCAGCAGACTGGTAGCGGGAGGAAGCACAGATACGCAGTATTTT. The encoded protein is CASRLVAGGSTDTQYF.